This entry lists 23 T cell receptor beta chains sequenced from one sample in a study of blood T cell repertoires in COVID-19. TCRdb keeps only in-frame clones here, not all; method: immunoSEQ multiplex PCR. The data contain about 190,000 clones, about 88% of them singletons. Sequencing was performed on peripheral blood. Every receptor here comes from a woman aged 40 to 55 who had recovered from COVID-19.

The chain employs TRBV27 and TRBJ2-2; 8 bases map to TRBD1. The CDR3 spans 13 residues. Germline CDR1 is MNHEY and CDR2 is SMNVEV (reference sequence). Trimming took 6 bases from V and 8 from J; bases not matched to a gene: 5. The CDR3 loop is CASRQGVGGELFF. CDR3 sequence (DNA): TGTGCCAGCAGACAGGGGGTTGGTGGGGAGCTGTTTTTT.

V usage is TRBV7-2 and J usage is TRBJ2-3, with TRBD2 identical over 10 bases. Looked up from germline, CDR1 is SGHTA and CDR2 is FQGNSA. The CDR3 runs 17 residues. The junction had 8 bases not matched to a gene; V was cut back by 5 bases and J by 0 bases. CDR3 bases: TGTGCCAGCAGCACTCGACTAGCGGGCACTAGCACAGATACGCAGTATTTT. Translated, it gives CASSTRLAGTSTDTQYF.

The V gene is TRBV28, the J gene TRBJ2-7; a possible D gene is TRBD1 (5 bases). From germline, CDR1 is MDHEN and CDR2 SYDVKM. V gave up 5 bases and J gave up 1 base, with 12 bases separating them. This CDR3 region has 14 residues. The CDR3 is CASSGQPASYEQYF. CDR3 nucleotide sequence: TGTGCCAGCAGTGGACAACCTGCATCCTACGAGCAGTACTTC.

The chain joins TRBV6-2 or TRBV6-3 to TRBJ2-7; 7 bases align to TRBD2. The CDR3 length is 15 residues. Germline V lookup: CDR1 MNHEY, CDR2 SVGEGT. The V gene end was trimmed by 3 bases and the J gene end by 2 bases; junction bases not matched to a gene: 7. The CDR3 DNA reads as TGTGCCAGCAGTTATCATAGCGGGCGGACCTACGAGCAGTACTTC. Its translation is CASSYHSGRTYEQYF.

The chain joins TRBV10-3 to TRBJ2-5; 10 nucleotides align to TRBD1. The CDR3 totals 15 residues. V was clipped by 2 bases and J by 5 bases; unmatched bases: 5. CDR1 and CDR2 (germline): ENHRY, SYGVKD. CDR3 residues: CAISEDRGPVETQYF. The CDR3 bases are TGTGCCATCAGTGAGGACAGGGGGCCCGTGGAGACCCAGTACTTC.

The genes are TRBV7-8 and TRBJ2-3, with 14 bases that match TRBD2. The germline V gene encodes CDR1 SGHVS and CDR2 FQNEAQ. The V segment lost 3 bases and the J segment 3 bases; nucleotides outside the gene matches: 8. The CDR3 is 18 amino acids. This CDR3 is CASSFRGLAGALTDTQYF. CDR3 coding DNA: TGTGCCAGCAGCTTTAGGGGACTAGCGGGAGCTCTGACAGATACGCAGTATTTT.

This clone has a single count. This chain uses TRBV12-3 or TRBV12-4 with TRBJ1-1; unclear D gene. Trimming removed 3 bases from V and 2 bases from J, with 7 bases in between. This CDR3 has 13 residues. The CDR3 sequence is CASSFYSNTEAFF. The DNA of the CDR3 is TGTGCCAGCAGTTTCTACAGCAACACTGAAGCTTTCTTT.

The chain couples TRBV5-1 to TRBJ2-7; D unclear. V lost 0 bases and J lost 0, with 13 bases in between. The CDR3 runs 16 residues. CDR1 and CDR2 from the germline V gene are SGHRS and YFSETQ. Here the CDR3 reads CASSLVVTSSSYEQYF. As DNA, the CDR3 is TGCGCCAGCAGCTTGGTGGTGACTTCGAGCTCCTACGAGCAGTACTTC. The variable domain in full, with the rest retrieved from reference TRBV5-1 and TRBJ2-7, is KAGVTQTPRYLIKTRGQQVTLSCSPISGHRSVSWYQQTPGQGLQFLFEYFSETQRNKGNFPGRFSGRQFSNSRSEMNVSTLELGDSALYLCASSLVVTSSSYEQYFGPGTRLTVT.

The chain joins TRBV28 to TRBJ2-7; 8 bases are shared with TRBD2. CDR1 and CDR2 (germline): MDHEN, SYDVKM. V gave up 4 bases and J gave up 12 bases; unmatched junction bases: 14. This CDR3 spans 14 amino acids. The CDR3 nucleotides are TGTGCCAGCAGTTCGGGGTCGGGGGGGCGAGCAAGGTACTTC. Translated, it gives CASSSGSGGRARYF.

This sequence joins TRBV11-2 and TRBJ2-4; possible D gene TRBD2, 6 bases. Per germline, CDR1 SGHAT and CDR2 FQNNGV. This CDR3 comprises 14 residues. The V gene lost 4 bases and the J gene lost 5 bases, with 12 bases spanning the gap. Here the CDR3 DNA reads TGTGCCAGCAGCTCCGCGGGGATCCAAAACATTCAGTACTTC. Residues: CASSSAGIQNIQYF.

This rearrangement joins TRBV2 to TRBJ1-6; D unclear. The CDR3 extends over 16 amino acids. V lost 0 bases and J lost 14, with 20 bases in between. Germline V lookup: CDR1 SNHLY, CDR2 FYNNEI. The CDR3 protein is CASSEASGAGNRALHF. In nucleotides, the CDR3 is TGTGCCAGCAGTGAAGCAAGCGGTGCCGGGAATCGGGCCCTCCACTTT.

This chain joins TRBV30 and TRBJ1-4, with D maybe TRBD1 (6 bases). Germline V lookup: CDR1 GTSNPN, CDR2 SVGIG (reference sequence). The V end was cut by 0 bases, the J end by 10 bases, with 12 bases between. The CDR3 has 13 amino acids. The CDR3 here is CAWSVGGGGKLFF. The CDR3 coding sequence is TGTGCCTGGAGTGTAGGTGGGGGCGGAAAACTGTTTTTT.

Only one count was recorded for this clone. The chain couples TRBV7-9 to TRBJ1-3; 8 nucleotides align to TRBD1. The germline V gene encodes CDR1 SEHNR and CDR2 FQNEAQ (reference sequence). Trimming took 4 bases from V and 5 from J; bases not matched to a gene: 7. This CDR3 has 15 amino acids. CDR3 loop: CASSSPDRGRNTIYF. The DNA of the CDR3 is TGTGCCAGCAGCTCCCCTGACAGGGGAAGAAACACCATATATTTT.

This rearrangement joins TRBV19 to TRBJ1-1; D perhaps matches TRBD1 (6 bases). Germline V gene lookup returns CDR1 LNHDA and CDR2 SQIVND (reference sequence). This CDR3 is 13 amino acids long. V shed 6 bases and J shed 4 bases, with 12 bases lying between them. CDR3: CASRRTVATEAFF. The DNA for the CDR3 is TGTGCCAGTAGGAGGACAGTGGCCACTGAAGCTTTCTTT.

The V call is TRBV5-5, the J call TRBJ1-1; TRBD1 is a possible D gene (5 bases). This CDR3 region has 15 residues. From germline, CDR1 is SGHKS and CDR2 YYEKEE (reference sequence). Trimming shortened V by 3 bases and J by 0 bases, and 12 bases separated the two germline ends. CDR3 nucleotides: TGTGCCAGCAGCTACTATGGGGCAATGAACACTGAAGCTTTCTTT. Encoded protein: CASSYYGAMNTEAFF. The whole variable domain, remainder taken from reference TRBV5-5 and TRBJ1-1, is DAGVTQSPTHLIKTRGQQVTLRCSPISGHKSVSWYQQVLGQGPQFIFQYYEKEERGRGNFPDRFSARQFPNYSSELNVNALLLGDSALYLCASSYYGAMNTEAFFGQGTRLTVV.

V usage is TRBV10-3 and J usage is TRBJ2-3, with 11 bases aligning to TRBD2. V gave up 6 bases and J gave up 6 bases; unmatched junction bases: 2. This CDR3 comprises 13 residues. The V gene's germline CDR1 is ENHRY and CDR2 SYGVKD. The CDR3 DNA sequence: TGTGCCATCAGACTAGCGGGGGAGGATACGCAGTATTTT. It specifies CAIRLAGEDTQYF.

The rearrangement links TRBV7-2 to TRBJ1-6, with a tentative D call TRBD1 (5 bases). This CDR3 has 15 amino acids. The V gene's germline CDR1 is SGHTA and CDR2 FQGNSA. V shed 2 bases and J shed 5 bases, with 10 bases lying between them. The CDR3 spells CASSLRGTDNSPLHF. In DNA form, the CDR3 reads TGTGCCAGCAGCTTACGGGGGACGGATAATTCACCCCTCCACTTT.

This chain connects TRBV6-5 to TRBJ2-2, with TRBD1 matching over 7 bases. The CDR3 is 16 amino acids. Germline CDR1 MNHEY, CDR2 SVGAGI. After removal of 4 bases from V and 2 bases from J, the junction contained 7 bases not matched to a gene. The CDR3 bases are TGTGCCAGCAGTTCAACGAGGGGGCGAAACACCGGGGAGCTGTTTTTT. Its protein is CASSSTRGRNTGELFF.

The rearrangement links TRBV23-1 to TRBJ1-1, with D possibly matching TRBD1 (5 bases). TRBV23-1 is recorded as an ORF, its role being uncertain. Trimming stripped 4 bases from V and 5 bases from J, with 20 bases between. The CDR3 runs to 16 residues. For the CDR3, the DNA is TGCGCCAGCAGTCGCGGGGACGGGAAGTGTATTACTGAAGCTTTCTTT. Translation: CASSRGDGKCITEAFF.

This clone was observed once. The CDR3 protein is CASSLVAGANYGYTF. DNA of the CDR3: TGTGCCAGCAGCTTAGTTGCAGGGGCCAACTATGGCTACACCTTC. The V gene is TRBV7-2, the J gene TRBJ1-2, with D tentatively TRBD1 (6 bases). CDR3 size: 15 residues. The germline V and J ends were trimmed by 1 base and 2 bases, with 11 bases remaining between them. The germline gives CDR1 SGHTA, CDR2 FQGNSA.

The V call is TRBV10-2, the J call TRBJ1-5; TRBD1 matches at 8 bases. The CDR3 totals 15 residues. J gave up 6 bases and V 6 bases, and 10 bases lay outside the gene matches. Germline-derived CDR1 and CDR2 are WSHSY and SAAADI. The CDR3 bases are TGCGCCAGCAGCGAAGGACAGGGTGGTAGTCAGCCCCAGCATTTT. It is translated as CASSEGQGGSQPQHF.

The rearrangement joins TRBV4-2 to TRBJ2-2, with 12 bases lining up with TRBD2. This CDR3 comprises 16 residues. Germline-derived CDR1 and CDR2 are LGHNA and YNFKEQ. Losses at the gene ends were 4 bases for V and 2 bases for J; bases not matched to a gene: 2. The CDR3 coding sequence is TGTGCCAGCAGCCTGACTAGCGGGAGTAACACCGGGGAGCTGTTTTTT. Translation: CASSLTSGSNTGELFF.

J is TRBJ1-1 and V is TRBV5-1; D may be TRBD1 (5 bases). CDR1 SGHRS and CDR2 YFSETQ come from the germline V gene. The length of the CDR3 is 15 residues. V dropped 4 bases and J dropped 1 base, with 14 bases sitting between them. The CDR3 sequence: CASSKTGTENTEAFF. For the CDR3, the DNA is TGCGCCAGCAGCAAGACCGGGACTGAGAACACTGAAGCTTTCTTT.